This TCR beta chain was recorded in a study of spatial heterogeneity in lung cancer. Study-wide findings and caveats: Follow-up blood showed ubiquitous expanded tumor TCRs less than blood at resection did.

From the 5' RACE reads, TCRdb called clonotypes with MiXCR, one entry per CDR3 protein. The sample shows approximately 93,000 distinct CDR3 sequences, less than 20% of them seen only once. V lost 3 bases to trimming and J lost 10 bases, with 8 bases between them. Germline lookup yields CDR1 SGHTS and CDR2 YDEGEE. The CDR3 has 11 residues. In its sample, this clonotype was seen many times. Antigen unknown. Time point of the sample: blood at routine non-recurrence follow-up after resection. The TCR comes from a male donor with early-stage non-small cell lung cancer. Sequences were derived from PBMCs, sampled at follow-up. The rearrangement links TRBV5-8 to TRBJ2-1; D not resolved. The CDR3 sequence is CASSYTVEQFF. In DNA form, the CDR3 reads TGTGCCAGCAGCTACACCGTAGAGCAGTTCTTC.